This TCR beta chain originates from a study of T cell responses to AZD1222 COVID-19 vaccine. In this sample, this clone turned up once. CDR1 and CDR2 from the germline V gene are MDHEN and SYDVKM. The CDR3 is 15 residues long. The V gene end was trimmed by 8 bases and the J gene end by 2 bases; junction bases not matched to a gene: 11. Sequencing was performed with immunoSEQ multiplex PCR; in TCRdb, only in-frame clones are kept and a portion is missing. The sample carries 150,000 to 200,000 clones, approximately 94% recorded once. The chain uses TRBV28 and TRBJ2-7; 8 bases align to TRBD2. The origin of this receptor is an adult in good health. Source: peripheral blood, taken on day 0 of AZD1222 vaccination. CDR3 DNA sequence: TGTGCCAGCCTACCCGGGAGGGGGAGTGCCTACGAGCAGTACTTC. Translating it yields CASLPGRGSAYEQYF. The whole variable domain, remainder taken from reference TRBV28 and TRBJ2-7, is DVKVTQSSRYLVKRTGEKVFLECVQDMDHENMFWYRQDPGLGLRLIYFSYDVKMKEKGDIPEGYSVSREKKERFSLILESASTNQTSMYLCASLPGRGSAYEQYFGPGTRLTVT.